The 12 T cell receptor beta chains reported below all come from one sample, sequenced in a study of blood T cell repertoires in COVID-19. Data came from immunoSEQ multiplex PCR; TCRdb stores just in-frame clones and leaves some out. Among 200,000 to 300,000 clones listed, 70% to 90% were seen once. The sample comprised PBMCs or T cells enriched from blood (not recorded which). Receptors originate from a woman between 50 and 59 years old with acute COVID-19.

This chain uses TRBV13 with TRBJ2-3; 9 bases map to TRBD2. The V gene end was trimmed by 8 bases and the J gene end by 9 bases; junction bases not matched to a gene: 12. The CDR3 consists of 14 residues. Germline loops: CDR1 PRHDT, CDR2 FYEKMQ (reference sequence). The CDR3 DNA is TGTGCCAGCGGCGCTAGCGGGGTTTTAGGAACGCAGTATTTT. The encoded protein is CASGASGVLGTQYF.

V is TRBV25-1 and J is TRBJ1-6; maybe TRBD1 (6 bases). Germline V gene lookup returns CDR1 MGHDK and CDR2 SYGVNS. The CDR3 totals 13 residues. Trimming removed 8 bases from V and 3 bases from J, with 8 bases in between. In DNA form, the CDR3 reads TGTGCCAGCCGACAGGACTATAATTCACCCCTCCACTTT. This encodes CASRQDYNSPLHF.

The genes are TRBV29-1 and TRBJ1-2; D may be TRBD1 (5 bases). V was trimmed by 4 bases and J by 0 bases, leaving 12 bases between them. CDR1 and CDR2 from the germline V gene are SQVTM and ANQGSEA. There are 14 residues in the CDR3. CDR3 sequence (DNA): TGCAGCGTTGGCGCGACAGACTCTAACTATGGCTACACCTTC. Translating gives CSVGATDSNYGYTF.

V and J are TRBV29-1 and TRBJ2-1; 9 nucleotides match TRBD2. The CDR3 contains 16 residues. CDR1 SQVTM and CDR2 ANQGSEA come from the germline V gene. With 3 bases clipped from V and 6 bases from J, the junction kept 12 bases outside the gene matches. CDR3 residues: CSVDNSGGSLRNEQFF. DNA of the CDR3: TGCAGCGTTGATAATAGCGGGGGATCCTTACGCAATGAGCAGTTCTTC.

This clone was counted between two and nine times. The gene calls are TRBV7-6 and TRBJ2-1; perhaps TRBD2 as D (5 bases). Germline-derived CDR1 and CDR2 are SGHVS and FNYEAQ. Trimming took 5 bases from V and 6 from J, leaving 11 bases between them. This CDR3 comprises 13 residues. Here the CDR3 reads CASSPAGFNEQFF. The DNA of the CDR3 is TGTGCCAGCAGCCCCGCGGGCTTCAATGAGCAGTTCTTC.

The gene calls are TRBV30 and TRBJ1-1, with 8 nucleotides matching TRBD1. The CDR3 is 14 amino acids. V lost 4 bases, J lost 4 bases, and 8 bases stayed unmatched. Germline V lookup: CDR1 GTSNPN, CDR2 SVGIG (reference sequence). CDR3 sequence: CAWTFAGGGTEAFF. CDR3 coding DNA: TGTGCCTGGACCTTTGCAGGGGGCGGCACTGAAGCTTTCTTT.

The chain couples TRBV5-6 to TRBJ2-3; D unresolved. The CDR3 consists of 14 residues. In germline, CDR1 is SGHDT, CDR2 YYEEEE. V shed 0 bases and J shed 0 bases, with 5 bases lying between them. This CDR3 is CASSLARSTDTQYF. The CDR3, as DNA: TGTGCCAGCAGCTTGGCCCGGAGCACAGATACGCAGTATTTT.

The chain uses TRBV15 and TRBJ2-1; possible D gene TRBD1, 5 bases. Germline loops: CDR1 LNHNV, CDR2 YYDKDF (reference sequence). This CDR3 has 12 residues. Trimming removed 0 bases from V and 12 bases from J, with 9 bases in between. The CDR3 spells CATSREGVGQFF. The CDR3 nucleotides are TGTGCCACCAGCAGAGAAGGGGTGGGGCAGTTCTTC.

This clone was counted a single time. The chain uses TRBV7-3 and TRBJ1-2, with D tentatively TRBD1 (6 bases). The V and J ends lost 5 bases and 4 bases respectively, with 14 bases between them. Germline CDR1 is SGHTA and CDR2 is FQGTGA. The CDR3 has 14 amino acids. The CDR3 protein is CASSGGGASYGYTF. For the CDR3, the DNA is TGTGCCAGCAGCGGAGGGGGGGCCTCCTATGGCTACACCTTC.

The chain's CDR3 is CASSLSQYF. In DNA, the CDR3 is TGTGCCAGCAGCTTATCCCAGTACTTC. This sequence joins TRBV21-1 and TRBJ2-5; no check of the table's D call, TRBD2, against the DNA was made. TRBV21-1 is a recognized pseudogene. CDR3 length: 9 amino acids.

The V call is TRBV3-1 (or the pseudogene TRBV3-2), the J call TRBJ1-1; 9 positions match TRBD1. The junction had 3 bases not matched to a gene; V was cut back by 0 bases and J by 1 base. Germline assignment: CDR1 LGHDT and CDR2 YNNKEL (reference sequence). The CDR3 covers 16 residues. The CDR3 nucleotides read TGTGCCAGCAGCCAAGATACAGGGGGCTGGAACACTGAAGCTTTCTTT. Amino acids: CASSQDTGGWNTEAFF.

This chain uses TRBV20-1 with TRBJ1-2; unclear D gene. V was pared by 1 base and J by 8 bases, with 8 bases between. The CDR3 is made up of 11 amino acids. Germline V CDR1 and CDR2: DFQATT, SNEGSKA (reference sequence). CDR3 residues: CSARGVPGYTF. The CDR3 region has the DNA TGCAGTGCTAGAGGAGTCCCGGGCTACACCTTC.